Described below is a single T cell receptor (beta chain) sequence and its context. No conserved phenylalanine or tryptophan is present at the end of the CDR3, so a read error is the likely explanation. From the PCR reads, TCRdb re-called clones with MiXCR. In the table there are 20,000 to 25,000 clones, about 14% of which are singletons. The record originates from a study of metastatic and nonmetastatic thyroid tumors. Patients were all untreated before their thyroid surgery. The V and J ends lost 4 bases and 4 bases respectively, with 11 bases between them. The CDR3 runs 13 residues. CDR1 is SGHRS, CDR2 YFSETQ, per germline.

Sequencing was done on a sample of tumor tissue. The chain joins TRBV5-1 to TRBJ2-5, with D perhaps assigned TRBD1 or TRBD2 (5 bases each). The clonotype was recovered from a female donor with papillary thyroid cancer or a benign thyroid nodule (not recorded which). Some clones in this sample may be carry-over from other donors' samples. CDR3 sequence reads: CASSRGAVETQYL. CDR3 in DNA: TGCGCCAGCAGCAGAGGGGCCGTAGAGACCCAGTACCTC.